This T cell receptor (beta chain) comes out of a study of T cell responses to AZD1222 COVID-19 vaccine (dated by TCRdb to about 2021). At the level of the whole study: AZD1222 recipients with second doses at about 4 weeks or about 12 weeks were pooled, because spike-specific TCR depth and breadth did not differ between schedules. A total of just over 230 trial participants underwent TCR sequencing, of whom more than 200 had received two doses of AZD1222 and 26 had received two doses of the MenACWY control vaccine. Trial participants were enrolled by age into 18-55, 56-69 and 70-plus year subgroups, with roughly 160, 29 and 62 TCR-sequenced participants respectively.

This clone was picked up a small number of times. The target of this receptor is not known. No much larger clonotype is one base removed from it; base qualities were not supplied. The CDR3 regions of human TCRbeta chains were subjected to immunosequencing. On the authors' methods: TCRs in the repertoires were compared against a reference library of SARS-CoV-2-specific TCRs that had been generated with the MIRA antigen-specificity platform. Breadth was defined as the fraction of unique TCRs that were SARS-CoV-2-associated. Depth was defined as the fraction of total T cells that were SARS-CoV-2-associated. Using the MIRA data, every spike-specific TCR was mapped to the spike region that the TCR reacted to and assigned to either a CD4 or a CD8 class. Log10-transformed breadth and depth values were compared by one-way ANOVA with Sidak's multiple comparisons tests. TCRdb retrieved this table from immuneACCESS and kept in-frame rearrangements only. Not all clones are present; in checked studies, unresolved V genes account for under half, and no reason is known for the remainder. That table supplies the V and J calls and clone size; D and trimming were determined from the DNA. The sample data list about 120,000 clones, and approximately 86% of these were observed just once. The ten largest clones add up to roughly 6.2% of the sample.

Overall study results and their limits: The vaccine-associated CD4 TCRs covered the entire spike protein, and the dominant responses fell in regions 160-218 and 743-854. No day 14 peak-response samples were available, so repertoires were characterized only after the peak T cell response. After two AZD1222 doses, both the breadth and the depth of spike-specific TCRs were significantly higher than at day 0 and than in MenACWY recipients. Most participants were white British and females outnumbered males, and the authors suggested that clonal diversity may have been underestimated. Nearly half of unique spike-specific TCRs reportedly recognized epitopes outside regions mutated in the B.1.351 and B.1.1.7 variants. In the small 56-69-year group, the increase in depth fell short of significance, most likely because of low power. Conclusions about previously exposed vaccinees are limited, since just six AZD1222 recipients were seropositive for SARS-CoV-2 at baseline.

CDR1 SGHRS and CDR2 YFSETQ were looked up in the germline V gene. The V and J ends are trimmed by 2 bases and 2 bases, leaving 8 bases between them. Including the terminal cysteine and phenylalanine, the CDR3 comprises 14 residues. Only the CDR3 DNA stays, 42 bases, in frame from base 1. The sample's time point label is to be understood as: baseline before first vaccination. Vaccinee samples came from UK trials COV001 and COV002, including a single-blind randomized controlled phase 2/3 trial of AZD1222 (ChAdOx1 nCoV-19) in healthy adults. Trial participant PBMC samples were collected at day 0 and day 28 after the second dose for TCRbeta chain sequencing.

Sequenced here: peripheral blood, sampled on day 0 of AZD1222 vaccination. This sequence was found in an adult in good health. The chain employs TRBV5-1 and TRBJ1-3; the D gene identity is not certain. The CDR3 region: CASSLGSAGNTIYF. The bases are TGCGCCAGCAGCTTAGGGTCCGCTGGAAACACCATATATTTT.